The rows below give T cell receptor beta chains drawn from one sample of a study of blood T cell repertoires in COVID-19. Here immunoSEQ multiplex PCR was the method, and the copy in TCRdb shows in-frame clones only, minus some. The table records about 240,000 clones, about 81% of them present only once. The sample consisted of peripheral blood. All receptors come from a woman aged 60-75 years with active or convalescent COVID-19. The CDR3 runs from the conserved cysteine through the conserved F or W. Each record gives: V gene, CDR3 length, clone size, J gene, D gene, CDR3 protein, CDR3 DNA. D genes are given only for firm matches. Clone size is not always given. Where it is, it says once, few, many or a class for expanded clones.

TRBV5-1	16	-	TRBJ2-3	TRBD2	CASSLAPGLAADTQYF	TGCGCCAGCAGCTTGGCCCCGGGACTAGCCGCAGATACGCAGTATTTT
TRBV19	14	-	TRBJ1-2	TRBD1	CASRRSGTDAGYTF	TGTGCCAGTCGAAGGTCCGGGACAGACGCGGGCTACACCTTC
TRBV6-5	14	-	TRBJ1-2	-	CASSSRGGDFGYTF	TGTGCCAGCAGCTCGAGGGGGGGCGACTTTGGCTACACCTTC
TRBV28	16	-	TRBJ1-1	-	CASSLRGRGGNTEAFF	TGTGCCAGCAGTTTAAGAGGGCGGGGGGGGAACACTGAAGCTTTCTTT
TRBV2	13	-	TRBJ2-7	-	CASSEWAYYEQYF	TGTGCCAGCAGTGAATGGGCATACTACGAGCAGTACTTC
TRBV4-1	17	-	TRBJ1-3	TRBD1	CASSQDPNRGFRNTIYF	TGCGCCAGCAGCCAAGACCCCAACAGGGGTTTTAGAAACACCATATATTTT
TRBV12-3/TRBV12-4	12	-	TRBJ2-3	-	CASSMRANTQYF	TGTGCCAGCAGTATGAGGGCGAATACGCAGTATTTT
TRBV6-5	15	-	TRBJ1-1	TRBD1	CASSRDRGHITEAFF	TGTGCCAGCAGTCGGGACAGGGGTCATATCACTGAAGCTTTCTTT
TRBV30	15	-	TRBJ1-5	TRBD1	CAWSGGTGGNQPQHF	TGTGCCTGGAGTGGAGGGACAGGGGGAAATCAGCCCCAGCATTTT
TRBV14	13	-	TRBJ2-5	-	CASSQNSQETQYF	TGTGCCAGCAGCCAGAACTCCCAAGAGACCCAGTACTTC
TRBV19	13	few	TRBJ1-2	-	CASRAPGSYGYTF	TGTGCCAGTAGGGCCCCCGGGAGCTATGGCTACACCTTC
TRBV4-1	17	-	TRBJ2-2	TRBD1	CASSRPTGTGGTGELFF	TGCGCCAGCAGCCGGCCAACCGGGACAGGGGGCACCGGGGAGCTGTTTTTT
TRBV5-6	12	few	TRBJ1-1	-	CASSLLGAEAFF	TGTGCCAGCAGCTTGTTAGGGGCTGAAGCTTTCTTT
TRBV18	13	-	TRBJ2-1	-	CASSPTSWDEQFF	TGTGCCAGCTCACCGACTAGTTGGGATGAGCAGTTCTTC
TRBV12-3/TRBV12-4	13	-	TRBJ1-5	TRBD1	CASSQQGNQPQHF	TGTGCCAGCAGTCAACAGGGGAACCAGCCCCAGCATTTT
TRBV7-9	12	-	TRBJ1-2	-	CASSPGLEGYTF	TGTGCCAGCAGTCCAGGGCTGGAGGGCTACACCTTC
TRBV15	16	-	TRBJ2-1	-	CATSRDQPRPGYEQFF	TGTGCCACCAGCAGAGATCAACCTAGACCAGGGTATGAGCAGTTCTTC
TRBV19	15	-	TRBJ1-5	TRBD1	CASSTSWDRRQPQHF	TGTGCCAGTAGTACATCCTGGGACAGGAGACAGCCCCAGCATTTT
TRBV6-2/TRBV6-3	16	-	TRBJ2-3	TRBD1	CASSPGTGVVADTQYF	TGTGCCAGCAGCCCTGGGACAGGGGTGGTGGCAGATACGCAGTATTTT
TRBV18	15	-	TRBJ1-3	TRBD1	CASSPGQGEGNTIYF	TGTGCCAGCTCACCAGGACAGGGGGAAGGAAACACCATATATTTT
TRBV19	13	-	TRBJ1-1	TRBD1	CASRDRGTGEAFF	TGTGCCAGTCGTGACAGGGGAACTGGTGAAGCTTTCTTT
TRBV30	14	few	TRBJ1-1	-	CAWSGVRGGGEAFF	TGTGCCTGGAGCGGGGTCCGCGGAGGAGGTGAAGCTTTCTTT
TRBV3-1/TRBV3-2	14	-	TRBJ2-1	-	CASSQVGGGLHKFF	TGTGCCAGCAGCCAAGTTGGCGGGGGCCTTCACAAGTTCTTC
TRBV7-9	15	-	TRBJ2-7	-	CASSLLGLESYEQYF	TGTGCCAGCAGCTTACTGGGACTGGAGTCCTACGAGCAGTACTTC